Presented here are 8 T cell receptor beta chains from one specimen sequenced in a study of blood T cell repertoires in COVID-19. Generated by immunoSEQ multiplex PCR, the TCRdb table keeps only in-frame clones and is missing some. Of about 130,000 clones listed, roughly 83% are singletons. Sequences were obtained from PBMCs or T cells enriched from blood (not recorded which). These receptors came from a man aged 45-65 years who had recovered from COVID-19.

This chain uses TRBV4-1 with TRBJ2-1; 10 bases map to TRBD1. J lost 9 bases, V lost 5 bases, and 10 bases had no gene match. The germline V gene has CDR1 MGHRA and CDR2 YSYEKL. The CDR3 contains 15 residues. In DNA, the CDR3 is TGCGCCAGCAGCGGCCGGGACAGGGGAGCCGGTGAGCAGTTCTTC. Translated: CASSGRDRGAGEQFF.

V gene TRBV5-6 combines with J gene TRBJ1-6, with 7 bases that match TRBD1. This CDR3 spans 16 amino acids. Germline trimming cut 4 bases from V and 0 bases from J; bases unmatched to any gene: 4. Germline-derived CDR1 and CDR2 are SGHDT and YYEEEE. The CDR3: CASSKGQDSYNSPLHF. The CDR3 DNA is TGTGCCAGCAGCAAAGGACAGGACTCCTATAATTCACCCCTCCACTTT.

This clone was found many times. The chain couples TRBV18 to TRBJ2-3; D is unclear. CDR1 KGHSH and CDR2 LQKENI come from the germline V gene. CDR3 size: 11 residues. V lost 5 bases and J 8 bases, leaving 8 bases between the germline ends. The CDR3 region has the DNA TGTGCCAGCTCAATTACGGGTACGCAGTATTTT. This gives the protein CASSITGTQYF.

The chain uses TRBV29-1 and TRBJ1-4; 8 bases map to TRBD1. In germline, CDR1 is SQVTM, CDR2 ANQGSEA. The CDR3 sequence is 12 residues long. Trimming cost V 6 bases and J 4 bases; bases outside gene matches: 1. CDR3: CSVTGVNEKLFF. The CDR3 DNA is TGCAGCGTGACAGGGGTTAATGAAAAACTGTTTTTT.

CDR3 protein: CASSYPWGQGSYEQYF. The CDR3 DNA reads as TGTGCCAGCAGTTACCCGTGGGGACAGGGGTCCTACGAGCAGTACTTC. The gene calls are TRBV6-2 or TRBV6-3 and TRBJ2-7; 10 bases are a match to TRBD1. Germline CDR1 reads MNHEY; CDR2 reads SVGEGT. This CDR3 has 16 amino acids. V lost 2 bases to trimming and J lost 1 base; unmatched junction nucleotides: 5.

This clone was counted a few times. The gene calls are TRBV5-1 and TRBJ2-7; 10 nucleotides align to TRBD1. Germline CDR1 and CDR2: SGHRS and YFSETQ. The CDR3 sequence is 19 residues long. Trimming removed 4 bases from V and 5 bases from J; junction bases left unmatched: 21. As DNA, the CDR3 is TGCGCCAGCAGCACGGGACAGGGGTTCATTGAATGGCTCGGCGACGAGCAGTACTTC. Amino acids: CASSTGQGFIEWLGDEQYF.

CDR3 nucleotide sequence: TGTGCCAGCAGCTCCGGGCCTACAGGGAGATCACCCCTCCACTTT. Translation: CASSSGPTGRSPLHF. The chain uses TRBV7-9 and TRBJ1-6; D is perhaps TRBD1 (6 bases). The germline CDR1 and CDR2 sequences are SEHNR and FQNEAQ (reference sequence). The CDR3 extends over 15 amino acids. The V and J ends lost 4 bases and 10 bases respectively, with 17 bases between them.

This clone has a single count. The chain links TRBV29-1 to TRBJ1-2, with D possibly TRBD1 on 6 matching bases. Trimming shortened V by 4 bases and J by 8 bases, and 8 bases separated the two germline ends. The CDR3 has 10 amino acids. In germline, CDR1 is SQVTM, CDR2 ANQGSEA. CDR3 in DNA: TGCAGCGTTGTGGGGGCGGGCTACACCTTC. Translating it yields CSVVGAGYTF.